The text below deals with one TCR beta chain. Profiling relied on immunoSEQ multiplex PCR, and the TCRdb table lists in-frame clones only, not all of them. The data hold approximately 300,000 clones, with more than 70% observed a single time. The data were taken from a study of blood T cell repertoires in COVID-19. The specimen sequenced was peripheral blood. The clonotype comes from a woman in her 50s with acute or convalescent COVID-19.

The CDR3 is CASSSSGRPGASPLHF. In DNA, the CDR3 is TGCGCCAGCAGCTCCTCGGGCCGACCAGGGGCTTCACCCCTCCACTTT. J is TRBJ1-6 and V is TRBV5-1; a possible D gene is TRBD1 (6 bases). Between the trimmed V and J ends, which lost 3 bases and 9 bases, there was a span of 19 bases. Per germline, CDR1 SGHRS and CDR2 YFSETQ. CDR3 length equals 16 residues.